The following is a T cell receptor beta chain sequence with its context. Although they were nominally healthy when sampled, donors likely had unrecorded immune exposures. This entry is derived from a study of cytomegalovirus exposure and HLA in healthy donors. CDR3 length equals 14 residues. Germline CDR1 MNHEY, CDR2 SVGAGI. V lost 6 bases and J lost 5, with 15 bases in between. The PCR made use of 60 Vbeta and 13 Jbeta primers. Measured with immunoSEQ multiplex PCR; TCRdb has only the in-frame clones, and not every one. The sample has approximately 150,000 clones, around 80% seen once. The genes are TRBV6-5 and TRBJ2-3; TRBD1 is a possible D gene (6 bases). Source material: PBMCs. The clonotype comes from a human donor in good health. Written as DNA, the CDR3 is TGTGCCAGCAGCCTCAGGGGACCGGTAGATACGCAGTATTTT. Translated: CASSLRGPVDTQYF.